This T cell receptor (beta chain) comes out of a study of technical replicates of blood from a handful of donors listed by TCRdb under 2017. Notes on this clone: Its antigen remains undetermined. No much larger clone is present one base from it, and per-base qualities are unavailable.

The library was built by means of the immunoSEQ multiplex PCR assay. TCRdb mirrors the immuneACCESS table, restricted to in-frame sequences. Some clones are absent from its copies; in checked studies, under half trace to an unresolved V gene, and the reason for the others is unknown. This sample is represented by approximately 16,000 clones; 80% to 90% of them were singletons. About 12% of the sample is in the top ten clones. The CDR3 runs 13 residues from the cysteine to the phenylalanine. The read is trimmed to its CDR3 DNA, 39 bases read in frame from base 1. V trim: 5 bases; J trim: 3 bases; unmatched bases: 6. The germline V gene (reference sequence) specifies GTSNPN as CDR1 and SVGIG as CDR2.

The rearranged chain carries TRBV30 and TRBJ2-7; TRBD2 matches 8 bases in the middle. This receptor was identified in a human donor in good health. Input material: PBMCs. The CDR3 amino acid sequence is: CAWGGRPVYEQYF. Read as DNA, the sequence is TGTGCCTGGGGCGGGAGGCCCGTCTACGAGCAGTACTTC.